The 16 T cell receptor beta chains in this list originate from one sample, sequenced in a study of beta chain features in type 1 diabetes. Overall study results and limits: Shortening of TCRB CDR3s, moderate but significant, appeared in all four CD4+ subsets of Type 1 diabetes patients.

Expressed TCRB transcripts got sequenced, as all isolated RNA was reverse transcribed. Some clones are missing from TCRdb's copy, which holds only in-frame ones; the method was immunoSEQ multiplex PCR. The profile shows about 52,000 clones, over 40% of them singletons. What these receptors recognize is not known. The material sequenced was Tregs from blood. These TCRs come from a man aged 30 to 45 with type 1 diabetes.

This chain joins TRBV27 and TRBJ1-2; maybe TRBD1 (6 bases). V gave up 5 bases and J gave up 5 bases, with 12 bases separating them. Germline values: CDR1 MNHEY, CDR2 SMNVEV (reference sequence). This CDR3 region has 13 residues. The CDR3 is CASSRSQGYGYTF. The CDR3 bases are TGTGCCAGCAGTCGTTCCCAGGGGTATGGCTACACCTTC.

This clone came up a few times. This chain connects TRBV9 to TRBJ2-3; tentative D call: TRBD2 (5 bases). The CDR3 is 14 residues long. CDR1 and CDR2 from the germline V gene are SGDLS and YYNGEE. V was trimmed by 0 bases and J by 4 bases, leaving 9 bases between them. The DNA of the CDR3 is TGTGCCAGCAGCGTAGCGGGGTGGGCAGATACGCAGTATTTT. Amino acid sequence: CASSVAGWADTQYF. The variable domain in full, with the rest retrieved from reference TRBV9 and TRBJ2-3, is DSGVTQTPKHLITATGQRVTLRCSPRSGDLSVYWYQQSLDQGLQFLIQYYNGEERAKGNILERFSAQQFPDLHSELNLSSLELGDSALYFCASSVAGWADTQYFGPGTRLTVL.

The chain carries TRBV6-5 and TRBJ2-2, with 10 bases matching TRBD1. V lost 7 bases, J lost 6 bases, and 8 bases stayed unmatched. In germline, CDR1 is MNHEY, CDR2 SVGAGI. The CDR3 is 15 residues long. CDR3 loop: CASIPGQGRPGELFF. The DNA for the CDR3 is TGTGCCAGCATCCCGGGACAGGGGAGGCCCGGGGAGCTGTTTTTT.

The CDR3 DNA reads TGTGCCAGCAGCCCCGGGACTAGCGGGAATAGGAATGAGCAGTTCTTC. It codes for CASSPGTSGNRNEQFF. The chain employs TRBV7-3 and TRBJ2-1; 13 bases line up with TRBD2. The CDR3 is 16 amino acids. Germline CDR1 is SGHTA and CDR2 is FQGTGA. Losses at the gene ends were 5 bases for V and 7 bases for J; bases not matched to a gene: 8.

This clone has just a few counts. This rearrangement joins TRBV2 to TRBJ2-7, with 12 bases matching TRBD1. The junction had 10 bases not matched to a gene; V was cut back by 5 bases and J by 5 bases. Germline V gene sequence: CDR1 SNHLY, CDR2 FYNNEI. The CDR3 contains 16 residues. CDR3 bases: TGTGCCAGCAGTCCACCACCGGGACAGGGGGCAAACGAGCAGTACTTC. This gives the protein CASSPPPGQGANEQYF.

The V call is TRBV29-1, the J call TRBJ2-2, with no clear D. This CDR3 spans 14 amino acids. CDR1 and CDR2 (germline): SQVTM, ANQGSEA. V lost 4 bases to trimming and J lost 2 bases, with 11 bases between them. The CDR3 spells CSVVLRLNTGELFF. The CDR3, as DNA: TGCAGCGTTGTATTGAGACTTAACACCGGGGAGCTGTTTTTT.

This chain links TRBV27 with TRBJ2-1, with D possibly being TRBD2 (5 bases). The CDR3 totals 15 residues. The V gene lost 6 bases and the J gene lost 0 bases, with 12 bases spanning the gap. The germline gives CDR1 MNHEY, CDR2 SMNVEV (reference sequence). CDR3: CASSLDFNSYNEQFF. In nucleotides, the CDR3 is TGTGCCAGCAGCCTGGACTTCAACTCCTACAATGAGCAGTTCTTC.

With respect to this clone: Other DNA variants within this sample encode the same CDR3. The chain is built from TRBV7-9 and TRBJ2-3; 8 bases are shared with TRBD2. The trim removed 5 bases at V and 4 bases at J, leaving 8 bases unmatched. CDR1 is SEHNR, CDR2 FQNEAQ, per germline (reference sequence). The CDR3 consists of 15 residues. CDR3 DNA: TGTGCCAGCAGCCGGCTTAGCGGGATGTCAGATACGCAGTATTTT. Translated, it gives CASSRLSGMSDTQYF.

This clone was seen a handful of times. The chain is built from TRBV18 and TRBJ2-5; tentative D call: TRBD2 (6 bases). Per germline, CDR1 KGHSH and CDR2 LQKENI. V was pared by 6 bases and J by 2 bases, with 13 bases between. The CDR3 is 14 residues long. Here the CDR3 reads CASSTGTQQETQYF. CDR3 in DNA: TGTGCCAGCTCGACCGGGACTCAACAAGAGACCCAGTACTTC.

The rearrangement links TRBV7-3 to TRBJ2-2, with D perhaps TRBD2 (5 bases). This CDR3 region has 13 residues. From germline, CDR1 is SGHTA and CDR2 FQGTGA. Trimming shortened V by 4 bases and J by 6 bases, and 9 bases separated the two germline ends. The CDR3 region is CASSSSGSGELFF. The CDR3 region has the DNA TGTGCCAGCAGCTCGTCGGGATCCGGGGAGCTGTTTTTT.

This clone was counted only a few times. This chain connects TRBV30 to TRBJ2-1; 8 nucleotides match TRBD2. The CDR3 extends over 13 amino acids. Per the germline V gene, CDR1 is GTSNPN and CDR2 is SVGIG (reference sequence). The ends lost 2 bases at V and 9 bases at J; junction bases unmatched: 6. The CDR3 here is CAWSSGSFGEQFF. As DNA, the CDR3 is TGTGCCTGGAGTAGCGGGAGTTTCGGTGAGCAGTTCTTC.

As concerns this clone: One end of the junction is discordant with germline, which a read error may explain. The rearrangement uses TRBV6-1 and TRBJ2-5; possibly TRBD2 for D (7 bases). The CDR3 consists of 14 residues. CDR1 is MNHNS, CDR2 SASEGT, per germline. The CDR3 DNA reads TGTGCCAGCAGTGACCCCAAGAGGGGGAGGGTCCCGGACTTC. It specifies CASSDPKRGRVPDF.

The gene calls are TRBV2 and TRBJ2-7; 10 bases are a match to TRBD2. The CDR3 has 14 amino acids. V was clipped by 8 bases and J by 2 bases; unmatched bases: 6. The germline V gene has CDR1 SNHLY and CDR2 FYNNEI. CDR3 amino acids: CASYSGLAAYEQYF. CDR3 DNA sequence: TGTGCCAGCTATTCAGGACTAGCGGCCTACGAGCAGTACTTC.

The V gene is TRBV12-5, the J gene TRBJ2-7; possibly TRBD1 for D (6 bases). Germline loops: CDR1 LGHNT, CDR2 FRNRAP. Trimming pared 9 bases from V and 0 bases from J, leaving 18 bases between. The CDR3 sequence is 15 residues long. The CDR3 nucleotides are TGTGCTAGCCAACCCCCCCAGGGGAGCTCCTACGAGCAGTACTTC. As protein: CASQPPQGSSYEQYF.

The chain uses TRBV7-9 and TRBJ2-5, with D tentatively TRBD2 (5 bases). CDR1 SEHNR and CDR2 FQNEAQ come from the germline V gene (reference sequence). V was trimmed by 5 bases and J by 9 bases, leaving 10 bases between them. CDR3 size: 11 residues. Here the CDR3 DNA reads TGTGCCAGCAGCCGAAACGGGGCCCAGTACTTC. Residues: CASSRNGAQYF.

V is TRBV6-1 and J is TRBJ2-4; unclear D gene. This CDR3 has 11 residues. Trimming cost V 6 bases and J 7 bases, with 7 bases left between them. Looked up from germline, CDR1 is MNHNS and CDR2 is SASEGT. Here the CDR3 reads CASSLQNIQYF. DNA for the CDR3: TGTGCCAGCAGCCTACAGAACATTCAGTACTTC.